This T cell receptor beta chain was observed in a study of T cells after yellow fever vaccination. Study-wide context: SMART-Seq v4 Ultra Low Input prepared libraries from low-cell fractions.

This CDR3 is built from 13 residues. CDR1 is SEHNR and CDR2 is FQNEAQ in the germline V gene (reference sequence). V lost 2 bases, J lost 2 bases, and 5 bases lay in between. Ten or more counts support this clonotype. 5'RACE template switching generated TCR cDNA, adding a universal primer site and UMIs. Via MiXCR, TCRdb re-called the 5' RACE reads, giving one row per CDR3 protein. The sample contains more than 35,000 distinct CDR3 sequences, 6.8% of which appear only once. Whole-study findings and limits: Reappearance after the booster was observed for most primary-vaccination clones (about 95% CD4, over 70% CD8). Shared CD4/CD8 clonotypes were a small share, likely from convergent recombination.

The sample consisted of CD8+ T cells not binding an NS4B(214-222) dextramer, sorted from PBMCs, taken 45 days after the yellow fever booster vaccination. The gene calls are TRBV7-9 and TRBJ2-3; D is unclear. The sequence derives from a man aged 25 to 45 who received the YFV17D yellow fever vaccine. The CDR3 reads CASSLMITDTQYF. The CDR3 DNA is TGTGCCAGCAGCTTAATGATCACAGATACGCAGTATTTT.